This T cell receptor beta chain appears in the sequencing data of a study of a mutant IDH1 vaccine in newly diagnosed glioma. This CDR3 is built from 13 residues. The V gene's germline CDR1 is SEHNR and CDR2 FQNEAQ (reference sequence). Between the trimmed V and J ends, which lost 6 bases and 4 bases, there was a span of 10 bases. A note on this clone: What it binds is not known.

TCRdb's table, derived via immunoSEQ multiplex PCR, lists solely in-frame clones and lacks some. The data contain about 40,000 clones, roughly 84% of them singletons. Time point denoted: week 11, during vaccination. Mutant IDH1 20-mer peptide, at 300 ug, made up each vaccine dose, with topical imiquimod. The donors' diagnosis was new WHO grade 3 or 4 astrocytoma that was IDH1-mutant and ATRX-lost. The sample consisted of PBMCs, taken from a glioma patient whose treatment included an IDH1 peptide vaccine. The V call is TRBV7-9, the J call TRBJ1-5, with D possibly TRBD1 on 6 matching bases. This clonotype originated in a man between 35 and 55 years old with glioma. CDR3 bases: TGTGCCAGCAGTGATACAGGGAATCAGCCCCAGCATTTT. The encoded protein is CASSDTGNQPQHF.